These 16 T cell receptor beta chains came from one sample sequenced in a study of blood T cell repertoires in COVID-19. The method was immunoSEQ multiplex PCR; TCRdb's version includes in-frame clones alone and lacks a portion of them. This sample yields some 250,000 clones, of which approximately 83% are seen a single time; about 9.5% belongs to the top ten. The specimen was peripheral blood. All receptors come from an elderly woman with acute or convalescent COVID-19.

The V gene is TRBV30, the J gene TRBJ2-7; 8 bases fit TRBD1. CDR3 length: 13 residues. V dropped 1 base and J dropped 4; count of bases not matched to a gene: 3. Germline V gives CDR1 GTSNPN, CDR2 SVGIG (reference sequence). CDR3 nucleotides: TGTGCCTGGAGTGAGGACAGGGCGTACGAGCAGTACTTC. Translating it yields CAWSEDRAYEQYF.

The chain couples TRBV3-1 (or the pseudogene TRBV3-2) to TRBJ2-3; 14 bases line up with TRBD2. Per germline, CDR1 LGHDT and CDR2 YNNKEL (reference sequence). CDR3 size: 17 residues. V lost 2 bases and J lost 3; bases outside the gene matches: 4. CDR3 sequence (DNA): TGTGCCAGCAGCCAAACGACTAGCGGGGGGGCGACAGATACGCAGTATTTT. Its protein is CASSQTTSGGATDTQYF.

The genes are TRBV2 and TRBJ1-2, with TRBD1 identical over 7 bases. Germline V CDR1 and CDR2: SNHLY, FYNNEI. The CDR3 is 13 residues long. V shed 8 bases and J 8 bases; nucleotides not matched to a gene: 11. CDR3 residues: CASGGQSSWGYTF. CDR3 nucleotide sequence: TGTGCCAGCGGGGGACAGTCCTCATGGGGCTACACCTTC. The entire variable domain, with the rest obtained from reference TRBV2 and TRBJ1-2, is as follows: EPEVTQTPSHQVTQMGQEVILRCVPISNHLYFYWYRQILGQKVEFLVSFYNNEISEKSEIFDDQFSVERPDGSNFTLKIRSTKLEDSAMYFCASGGQSSWGYTFGSGTRLTVV.

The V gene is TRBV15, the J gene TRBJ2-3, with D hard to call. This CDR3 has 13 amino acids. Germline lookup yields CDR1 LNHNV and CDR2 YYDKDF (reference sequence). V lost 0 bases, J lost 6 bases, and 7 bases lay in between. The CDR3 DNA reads TGTGCCACCAGCAGAGACTTTTTGGATACGCAGTATTTT. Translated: CATSRDFLDTQYF.

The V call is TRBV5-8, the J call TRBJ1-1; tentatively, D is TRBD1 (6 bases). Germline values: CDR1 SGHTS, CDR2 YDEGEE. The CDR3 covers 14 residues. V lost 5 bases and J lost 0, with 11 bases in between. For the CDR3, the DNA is TGTGCCAGCAGGTATGGACAGTTGAACACTGAAGCTTTCTTT. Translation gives CASRYGQLNTEAFF.

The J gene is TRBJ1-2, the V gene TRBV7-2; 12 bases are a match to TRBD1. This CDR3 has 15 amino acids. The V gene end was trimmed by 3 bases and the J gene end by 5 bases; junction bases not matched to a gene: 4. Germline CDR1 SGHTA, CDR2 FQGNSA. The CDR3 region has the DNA TGTGCCAGCAGCTTCGGGACAGGGGGCTTGTATGGCTACACCTTC. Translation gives CASSFGTGGLYGYTF.

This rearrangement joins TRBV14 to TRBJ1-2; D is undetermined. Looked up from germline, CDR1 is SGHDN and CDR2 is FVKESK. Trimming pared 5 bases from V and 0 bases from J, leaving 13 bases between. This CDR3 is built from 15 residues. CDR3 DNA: TGTGCCAGCAGCTTTCTAGGAGCAGCTAACTATGGCTACACCTTC. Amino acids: CASSFLGAANYGYTF.

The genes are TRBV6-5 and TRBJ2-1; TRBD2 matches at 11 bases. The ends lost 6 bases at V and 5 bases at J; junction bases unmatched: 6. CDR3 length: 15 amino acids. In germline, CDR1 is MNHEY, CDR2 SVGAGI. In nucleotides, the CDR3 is TGTGCCAGCAGAGTGGGTAGCGGGGGGGACAATGAGCAGTTCTTC. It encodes CASRVGSGGDNEQFF.

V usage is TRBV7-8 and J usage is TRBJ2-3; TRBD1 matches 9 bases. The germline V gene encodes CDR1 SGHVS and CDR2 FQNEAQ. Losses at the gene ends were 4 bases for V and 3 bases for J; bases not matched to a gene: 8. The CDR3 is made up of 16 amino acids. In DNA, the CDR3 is TGTGCCAGCAGCTCACCGACAGGGGGTCGGACAGATACGCAGTATTTT. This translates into CASSSPTGGRTDTQYF.

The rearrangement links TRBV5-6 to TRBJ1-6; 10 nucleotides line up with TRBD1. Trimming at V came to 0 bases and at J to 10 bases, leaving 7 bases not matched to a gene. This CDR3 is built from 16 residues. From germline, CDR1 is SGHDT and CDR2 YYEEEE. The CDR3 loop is CASSLEGQGKLSPLHF. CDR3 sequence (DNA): TGTGCCAGCAGCTTGGAGGGACAGGGGAAGCTCTCACCCCTCCACTTT.

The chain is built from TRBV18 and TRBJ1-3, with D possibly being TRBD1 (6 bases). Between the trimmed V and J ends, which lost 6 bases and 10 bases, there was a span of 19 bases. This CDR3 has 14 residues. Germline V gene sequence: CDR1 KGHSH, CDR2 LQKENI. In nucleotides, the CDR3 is TGTGCCAGCTCTCCTAAGTCCACCGGGACAACCATATATTTT. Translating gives CASSPKSTGTTIYF.

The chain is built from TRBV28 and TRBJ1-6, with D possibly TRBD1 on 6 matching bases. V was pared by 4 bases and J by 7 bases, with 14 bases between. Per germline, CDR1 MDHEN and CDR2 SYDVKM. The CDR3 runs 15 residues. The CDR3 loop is CASSSDGQLNSPLHF. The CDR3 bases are TGTGCCAGCAGTTCCGACGGACAGCTCAATTCACCCCTCCACTTT.

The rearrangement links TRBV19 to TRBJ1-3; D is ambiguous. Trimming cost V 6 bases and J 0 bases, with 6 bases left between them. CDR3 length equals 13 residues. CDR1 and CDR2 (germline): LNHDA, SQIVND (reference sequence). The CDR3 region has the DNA TGTGCCAGTAGACAAAGCTCTGGAAACACCATATATTTT. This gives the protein CASRQSSGNTIYF.

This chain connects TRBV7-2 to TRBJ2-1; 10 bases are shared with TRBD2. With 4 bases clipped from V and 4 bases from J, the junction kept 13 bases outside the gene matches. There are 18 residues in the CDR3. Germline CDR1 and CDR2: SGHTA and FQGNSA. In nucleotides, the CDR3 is TGTGCCAGCAGCTCAGTAGCGGGGGGACCTAACCCTTACAATGAGCAGTTCTTC. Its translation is CASSSVAGGPNPYNEQFF. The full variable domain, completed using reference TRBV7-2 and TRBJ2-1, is GAGVSQSPSNKVTEKGKDVELRCDPISGHTALYWYRQSLGQGLEFLIYFQGNSAPDKSGLPSDRFSAERTGGSVSTLTIQRTQQEDSAVYLCASSSVAGGPNPYNEQFFGPGTRLTVL.

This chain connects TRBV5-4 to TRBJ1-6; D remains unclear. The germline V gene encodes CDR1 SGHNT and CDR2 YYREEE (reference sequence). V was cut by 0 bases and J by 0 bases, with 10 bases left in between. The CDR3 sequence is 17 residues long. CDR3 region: CASSLVPTSSYNSPLHF. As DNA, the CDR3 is TGTGCCAGCAGCTTGGTTCCCACCAGCTCCTATAATTCACCCCTCCACTTT.

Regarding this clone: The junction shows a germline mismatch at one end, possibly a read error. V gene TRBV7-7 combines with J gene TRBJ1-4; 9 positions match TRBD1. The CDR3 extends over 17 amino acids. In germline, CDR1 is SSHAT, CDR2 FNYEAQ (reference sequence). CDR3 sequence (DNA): TGTGCTAGCAGCTTAGGGCGAACAGGGGGCAAGAATGAAAAACTGTTTTTT. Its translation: CASSLGRTGGKNEKLFF.